The clone carrying this TCR beta chain was seen at least ten times. Antigen specificity is unknown. The template used for profiling TCR beta VDJ and CDR3 was genomic DNA. One entry per CDR3 protein results from TCRdb running MiXCR on the reads. Of hundreds of thousands of distinct CDR3 sequences in the sample, roughly 64% were seen once. This sample was taken from a study of CD8+CD57+ T cells in acquired aplastic anemia. As for the study in general: Quantities of DNA derived from sorted CD4+ and CD8+ cells averaged roughly 3.4 ug.

CDR3 size: 17 residues. Germline CDR1 and CDR2: SGDLS and YYNGEE. V gave up 5 bases and J gave up 3 bases, with 22 bases separating them. Notes on the study in general: Patients and controls shared just under 30 CD8+ CDR3 sequences, highly expressed in patients. Any difference that existed in CD8+ Simpson's diversity between patients and controls was not significant.

The V call is TRBV9, the J call TRBJ2-3, with D possibly being TRBD1 or TRBD2 (5 bases each). The specimen sequenced was sorted CD4+, CD8+, or CD8+CD57+ T cells (not recorded which) from PBMCs. This sequence was found in a human donor in good health, serving as a control. CDR3 region: CASSATGTNRGTDTQYF. CDR3 nucleotides: TGTGCCAGCAGTGCGACCGGGACCAACCGAGGGACAGATACGCAGTATTTT.